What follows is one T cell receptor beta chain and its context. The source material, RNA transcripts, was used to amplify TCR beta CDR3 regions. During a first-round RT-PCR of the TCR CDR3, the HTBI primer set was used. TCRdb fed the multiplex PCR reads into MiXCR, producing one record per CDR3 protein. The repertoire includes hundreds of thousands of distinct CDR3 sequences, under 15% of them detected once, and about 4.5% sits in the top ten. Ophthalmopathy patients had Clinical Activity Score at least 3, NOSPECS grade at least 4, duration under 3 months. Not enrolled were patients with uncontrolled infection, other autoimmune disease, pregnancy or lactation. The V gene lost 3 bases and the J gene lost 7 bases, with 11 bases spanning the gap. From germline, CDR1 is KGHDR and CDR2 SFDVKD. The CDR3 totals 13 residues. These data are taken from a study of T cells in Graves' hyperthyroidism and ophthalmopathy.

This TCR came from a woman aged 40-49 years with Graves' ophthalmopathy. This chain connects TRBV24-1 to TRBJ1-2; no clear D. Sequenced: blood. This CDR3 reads CATSDPRRVGYTF. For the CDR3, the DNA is TGTGCCACCAGTGATCCGCGTCGGGTTGGCTACACCTTC.